The entry below gives a single TCR beta chain sequence along with its context. Its antigen is not identified. Researchers used the Oncomine TCR Beta short-read assay to sequence DNA from cultured CD4+ T cells. Each CDR3 protein is one row after TCRdb ran MiXCR on the PCR reads. The sample lists around 15,000 distinct CDR3 sequences, roughly 70% seen once, with about 20% in the top ten. The data were taken from a study of vaccination and CD4 T cells after COVID-19. Background on the study: Cellular stimulation was performed using overlapping spike peptides derived from SARS-CoV-2, HCoV-NL63, HCoV-OC43 and HCoV-229E.

The junction had 10 bases not matched to a gene; V was cut back by 3 bases and J by 9 bases. CDR1 and CDR2 (germline): KGHSH, LQKENI. This CDR3 is built from 15 residues. The treatment was: roughly 10-day PBMC culture with coronavirus spike peptide pools or control peptides (ViraFEST assay). Roughly 2.1 million PBMCs went into each well for culture with around 9.2 IU/ml IL-2 and about 9.9 ug/ml peptide pools. The chain is built from TRBV18 and TRBJ2-1, with 8 positions matching TRBD2. Sequencing input: CD4+ T cells from blood, cultured in vitro. The TCR sequence derives from a human donor who had recovered from COVID-19. CDR3 amino acids: CASSPSAGALIEQFF. The CDR3 DNA sequence: TGTGCCAGCTCACCCTCAGCGGGAGCCCTCATTGAGCAGTTCTTC.